One and the same sample provided the 8 T cell receptor beta chains below, sequenced in a study of T cells in Graves' hyperthyroidism and ophthalmopathy. Amplification of TCR beta CDR3 regions was performed using RNA transcripts as template. TCR CDR3 regions were first amplified by RT-PCR with HTBI primers. From the multiplex PCR reads, TCRdb called clonotypes with MiXCR, one entry per CDR3 protein. The data show around 420,000 distinct CDR3 sequences, approximately 14% seen once. Sequences were obtained from blood. The receptors come from a woman aged 18-30 years with Graves' hyperthyroidism.

This chain connects TRBV5-5 to TRBJ2-1; no firm D call. This CDR3 has 15 amino acids. The germline CDR1 and CDR2 sequences are SGHKS and YYEKEE (reference sequence). The V and J ends lost 1 base and 6 bases respectively, with 14 bases between them. The CDR3, as DNA: TGTGCCAGCAGCTTGAGTGAGGCGAGCTTCAATGAGCAGTTCTTC. Translating it yields CASSLSEASFNEQFF.

The J gene is TRBJ2-1, the V gene TRBV6-4; tentative D call: TRBD2 (6 bases). Germline V gene sequence: CDR1 MRHNA, CDR2 SNTAGT. This CDR3 comprises 14 residues. Between the trimmed V and J ends, which lost 3 bases and 0 bases, there was a span of 6 bases. The CDR3: CASSERDSYNEQFF. CDR3 nucleotides: TGTGCCAGCAGTGAGCGGGACTCCTACAATGAGCAGTTCTTC.

The V gene is TRBV5-5, the J gene TRBJ2-1, with TRBD1 matching over 9 bases. The CDR3 length is 14 residues. The V gene end was trimmed by 4 bases and the J gene end by 7 bases; junction bases not matched to a gene: 6. CDR1 is SGHKS and CDR2 is YYEKEE in the germline V gene (reference sequence). The chain's CDR3 is CASSPGQGLNEQFF. Written as DNA, the CDR3 is TGTGCCAGCAGCCCGGGACAGGGCCTTAATGAGCAGTTCTTC.

This clonotype has just a few counts. V usage is TRBV9 and J usage is TRBJ2-1; D uncertain. CDR1 SGDLS and CDR2 YYNGEE come from the germline V gene. CDR3 size: 13 residues. With 4 bases removed from V and 5 bases from J, the gap between germline ends came to 10 bases. The CDR3 region has the DNA TGTGCCAGCAGCATCAGAACCGACAATGAGCAGTTCTTC. Translated: CASSIRTDNEQFF.

This clonotype was seen many times. The V gene is TRBV5-1, the J gene TRBJ2-7, with TRBD2 matching over 7 bases. In germline, CDR1 is SGHRS, CDR2 YFSETQ. The CDR3 length is 14 residues. The V gene end was trimmed by 0 bases and the J gene end by 5 bases; junction bases not matched to a gene: 5. The CDR3 DNA reads as TGCGCCAGCAGCTTGGAGGCGGGAGTTGACGAGCAGTACTTC. This translates into CASSLEAGVDEQYF.

This clonotype was detected many times. This chain's CDR3 is CASSSGPDSYGYTF. The CDR3 nucleotides read TGTGCCAGCAGTTCAGGACCGGATAGCTATGGCTACACCTTC. The chain recombines TRBV28 with TRBJ1-2, with D uncertain. V was trimmed by 4 bases and J by 4 bases, leaving 13 bases between them. The germline gives CDR1 MDHEN, CDR2 SYDVKM. The CDR3 totals 14 residues.

The chain uses TRBV20-1 and TRBJ2-4, with 12 bases fitting TRBD2. V shed 4 bases and J 5 bases; nucleotides not matched to a gene: 12. The CDR3 consists of 17 residues. Germline V gene lookup returns CDR1 DFQATT and CDR2 SNEGSKA (reference sequence). CDR3 nucleotides: TGCAGTGCTACCCCTAGCGGGAGGGCCGCCGACGAAAACATTCAGTACTTC. It yields the protein CSATPSGRAADENIQYF.

This clonotype was counted ten times or more. The chain uses TRBV29-1 and TRBJ1-1; D ambiguous. Germline V gene lookup returns CDR1 SQVTM and CDR2 ANQGSEA. CDR3 length equals 15 residues. V was shortened by 4 bases and J by 0 bases, with 15 bases between the two germline ends. CDR3 bases: TGCAGCGTTGGTCAGTTTGGGTTACTGAACACTGAAGCTTTCTTT. This encodes CSVGQFGLLNTEAFF.